This record concerns one TCR beta chain sequence. The germline CDR1 and CDR2 sequences are SQVTM and ANQGSEA. This CDR3 has 13 amino acids. The trim removed 7 bases at V and 0 bases at J, leaving 4 bases unmatched. The data were produced by immunoSEQ multiplex PCR, yet TCRdb's version contains in-frame clones alone and is incomplete. Of 55,000 to 70,000 clones listed, 80% to 95% were seen once; the top ten hold under 0.95%. This entry belongs to a study of control samples from healthy donors and cancer patients. Sequenced sample: PBMCs. The origin of this receptor is a man aged 30 to 45 with colorectal cancer. The gene calls are TRBV29-1 and TRBJ1-2; TRBD1 aligns across 8 bases. As DNA, the CDR3 is TGCAGCGCACTACAGGGGGCTAACTATGGCTACACCTTC. Translating gives CSALQGANYGYTF.